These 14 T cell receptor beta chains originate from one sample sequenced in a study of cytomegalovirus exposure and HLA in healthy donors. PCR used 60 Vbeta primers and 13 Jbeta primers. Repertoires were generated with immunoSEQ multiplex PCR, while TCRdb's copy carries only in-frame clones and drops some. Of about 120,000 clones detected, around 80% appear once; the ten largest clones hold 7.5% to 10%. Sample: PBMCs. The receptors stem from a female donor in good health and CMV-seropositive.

CDR3 DNA: TGTGCCAGCAGTCTGGGGGTTGGGACAGGGCTACACAATGAGCAGTTCTTC. This gives the protein CASSLGVGTGLHNEQFF. V is TRBV5-5 and J is TRBJ2-1; 9 bases are a match to TRBD1. The germline V gene has CDR1 SGHKS and CDR2 YYEKEE (reference sequence). Germline trimming cut 5 bases from V and 5 bases from J; bases unmatched to any gene: 14. CDR3 length equals 17 residues.

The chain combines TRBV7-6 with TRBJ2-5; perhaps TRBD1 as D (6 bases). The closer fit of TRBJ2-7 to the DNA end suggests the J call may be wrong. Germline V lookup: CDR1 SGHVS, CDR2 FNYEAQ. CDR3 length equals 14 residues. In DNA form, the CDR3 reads TGTGCCAGCAGCCCCCCTAACAGGGCCTACGAGCAGTACTTC. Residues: CASSPPNRAYEQYF.

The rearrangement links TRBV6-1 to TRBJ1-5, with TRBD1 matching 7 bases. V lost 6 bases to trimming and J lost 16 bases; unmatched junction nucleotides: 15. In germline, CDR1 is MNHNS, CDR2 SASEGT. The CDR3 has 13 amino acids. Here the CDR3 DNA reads TGTGCCAGCAGATTGGGACAGATGAACACCGGACATTTT. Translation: CASRLGQMNTGHF.

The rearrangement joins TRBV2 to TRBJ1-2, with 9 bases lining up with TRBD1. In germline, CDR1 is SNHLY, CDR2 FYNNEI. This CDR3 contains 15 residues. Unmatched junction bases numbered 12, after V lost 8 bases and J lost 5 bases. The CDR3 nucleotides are TGTGCCAGCCGGATAGGGACAGGGAGGGGTTATGGCTACACCTTC. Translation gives CASRIGTGRGYGYTF.

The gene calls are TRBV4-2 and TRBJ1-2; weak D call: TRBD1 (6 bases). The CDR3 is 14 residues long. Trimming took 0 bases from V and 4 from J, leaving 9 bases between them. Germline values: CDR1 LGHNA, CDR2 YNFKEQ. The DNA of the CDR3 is TGTGCCAGCAGCCAAGAACGGACAGCCTATGGCTACACCTTC. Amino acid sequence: CASSQERTAYGYTF.

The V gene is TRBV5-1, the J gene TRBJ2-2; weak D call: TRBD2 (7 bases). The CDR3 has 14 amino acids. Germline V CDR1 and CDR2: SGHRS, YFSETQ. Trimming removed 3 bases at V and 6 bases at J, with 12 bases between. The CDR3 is CASSYAGAPGELFF. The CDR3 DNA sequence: TGCGCCAGCAGCTATGCGGGGGCCCCCGGGGAGCTGTTTTTT.

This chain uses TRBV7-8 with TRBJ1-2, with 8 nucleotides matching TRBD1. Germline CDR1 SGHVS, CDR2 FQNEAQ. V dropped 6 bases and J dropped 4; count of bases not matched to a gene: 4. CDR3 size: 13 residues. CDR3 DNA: TGTGCCAGCAGTTCAACAGGGGGCTATGGCTACACCTTC. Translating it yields CASSSTGGYGYTF. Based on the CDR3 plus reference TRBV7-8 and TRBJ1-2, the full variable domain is GAGVSQSPRYKVAKRGQDVALRCDPISGHVSLFWYQQALGQGPEFLTYFQNEAQLDKSGLPSDRFFAERPEGSVSTLKIQRTQQEDSAVYLCASSSTGGYGYTFGSGTRLTVV.

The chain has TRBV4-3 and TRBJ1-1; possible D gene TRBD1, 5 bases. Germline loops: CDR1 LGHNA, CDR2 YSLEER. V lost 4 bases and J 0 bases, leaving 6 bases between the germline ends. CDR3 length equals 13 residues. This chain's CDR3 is CASSRGMNTEAFF. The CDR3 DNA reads TGCGCCAGCAGCCGGGGCATGAACACTGAAGCTTTCTTT.

The CDR3 is CASSFGRGQPQHF. The CDR3 DNA is TGTGCCAGCAGTTTCGGCAGGGGTCAGCCCCAGCATTTT. V usage is TRBV27 and J usage is TRBJ1-5; possible D gene TRBD1, 6 bases. There are 13 residues in the CDR3. V was shortened by 3 bases and J by 6 bases, with 9 bases between the two germline ends. Per the germline V gene, CDR1 is MNHEY and CDR2 is SMNVEV (reference sequence).

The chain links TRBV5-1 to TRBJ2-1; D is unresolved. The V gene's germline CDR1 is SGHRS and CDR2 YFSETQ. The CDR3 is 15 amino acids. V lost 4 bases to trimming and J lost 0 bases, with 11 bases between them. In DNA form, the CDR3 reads TGCGCCAGCAGCCCTACTACGAGCTCCTACAATGAGCAGTTCTTC. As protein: CASSPTTSSYNEQFF.

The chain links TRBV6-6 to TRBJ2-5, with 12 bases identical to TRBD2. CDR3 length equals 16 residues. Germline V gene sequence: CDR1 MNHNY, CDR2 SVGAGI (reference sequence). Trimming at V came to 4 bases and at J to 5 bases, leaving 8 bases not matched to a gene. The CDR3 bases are TGTGCCAGCAGTTCGACTAGCGGGGGAAATAGGGAGACCCAGTACTTC. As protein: CASSSTSGGNRETQYF.

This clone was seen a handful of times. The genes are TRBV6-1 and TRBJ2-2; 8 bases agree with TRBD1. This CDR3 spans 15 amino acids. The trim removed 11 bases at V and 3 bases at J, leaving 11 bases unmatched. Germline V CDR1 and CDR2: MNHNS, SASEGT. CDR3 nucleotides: TGTGCCTGTGCTAGGGGACAGGACTACACCGGGGAGCTGTTTTTT. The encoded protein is CACARGQDYTGELFF.

CDR3 DNA: TGTGCCAGCAGTAGTCACAGAGCTAACTATGGCTACACCTTC. As protein: CASSSHRANYGYTF. The chain employs TRBV6-5 and TRBJ1-2; no definite D call. The CDR3 loop spans 14 amino acids. V lost 5 bases, J lost 0 bases, and 10 bases lay in between. Germline V gene lookup returns CDR1 MNHEY and CDR2 SVGAGI.

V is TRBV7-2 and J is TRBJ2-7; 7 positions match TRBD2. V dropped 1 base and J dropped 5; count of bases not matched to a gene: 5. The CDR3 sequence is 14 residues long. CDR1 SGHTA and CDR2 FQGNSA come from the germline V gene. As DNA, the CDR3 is TGTGCCAGCAGCTTAGGAACTAGCGCAGACGAGCAGTACTTC. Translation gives CASSLGTSADEQYF.